This T cell receptor (beta chain) was captured in a study of human T cells and chemical hapten exposure. Study-wide context: Per-sample variation in TCR yield stemmed mainly from small pooled library volume differences.

This CDR3 comprises 15 residues. Germline V gene data show CDR1 as LNHDA and CDR2 as SQIVND (reference sequence). The germline V and J ends were trimmed by 0 bases and 5 bases, with 11 bases remaining between them. The sample's time point: healthy volunteer bleed at 2 weeks. Total RNA was isolated from whole blood that had not been fractionated. Individual cDNA molecules received unique molecular identifiers in the library. In the original workflow: From 23,224 to 690,600 TCRs were found per sample, with a median of approximately 100,000. Via MiXCR, TCRdb re-called the RACE reads, giving one row per CDR3 protein. It is TCRdb's table, rather than the study itself, that gives the V and J calls and clone size. Of about 130,000 distinct CDR3 sequences listed, 9% to 10% are singletons.

The chain has TRBV19 and TRBJ1-5, with D tentatively TRBD1 (5 bases). Sequencing was performed on whole blood. This clonotype originated in a male donor in good health. Some clones in this sample may be carry-over from other donors' samples. The CDR3: CASSIDAGTDQPQHF. DNA of the CDR3: TGTGCCAGTAGTATAGATGCAGGGACGGATCAGCCCCAGCATTTT.